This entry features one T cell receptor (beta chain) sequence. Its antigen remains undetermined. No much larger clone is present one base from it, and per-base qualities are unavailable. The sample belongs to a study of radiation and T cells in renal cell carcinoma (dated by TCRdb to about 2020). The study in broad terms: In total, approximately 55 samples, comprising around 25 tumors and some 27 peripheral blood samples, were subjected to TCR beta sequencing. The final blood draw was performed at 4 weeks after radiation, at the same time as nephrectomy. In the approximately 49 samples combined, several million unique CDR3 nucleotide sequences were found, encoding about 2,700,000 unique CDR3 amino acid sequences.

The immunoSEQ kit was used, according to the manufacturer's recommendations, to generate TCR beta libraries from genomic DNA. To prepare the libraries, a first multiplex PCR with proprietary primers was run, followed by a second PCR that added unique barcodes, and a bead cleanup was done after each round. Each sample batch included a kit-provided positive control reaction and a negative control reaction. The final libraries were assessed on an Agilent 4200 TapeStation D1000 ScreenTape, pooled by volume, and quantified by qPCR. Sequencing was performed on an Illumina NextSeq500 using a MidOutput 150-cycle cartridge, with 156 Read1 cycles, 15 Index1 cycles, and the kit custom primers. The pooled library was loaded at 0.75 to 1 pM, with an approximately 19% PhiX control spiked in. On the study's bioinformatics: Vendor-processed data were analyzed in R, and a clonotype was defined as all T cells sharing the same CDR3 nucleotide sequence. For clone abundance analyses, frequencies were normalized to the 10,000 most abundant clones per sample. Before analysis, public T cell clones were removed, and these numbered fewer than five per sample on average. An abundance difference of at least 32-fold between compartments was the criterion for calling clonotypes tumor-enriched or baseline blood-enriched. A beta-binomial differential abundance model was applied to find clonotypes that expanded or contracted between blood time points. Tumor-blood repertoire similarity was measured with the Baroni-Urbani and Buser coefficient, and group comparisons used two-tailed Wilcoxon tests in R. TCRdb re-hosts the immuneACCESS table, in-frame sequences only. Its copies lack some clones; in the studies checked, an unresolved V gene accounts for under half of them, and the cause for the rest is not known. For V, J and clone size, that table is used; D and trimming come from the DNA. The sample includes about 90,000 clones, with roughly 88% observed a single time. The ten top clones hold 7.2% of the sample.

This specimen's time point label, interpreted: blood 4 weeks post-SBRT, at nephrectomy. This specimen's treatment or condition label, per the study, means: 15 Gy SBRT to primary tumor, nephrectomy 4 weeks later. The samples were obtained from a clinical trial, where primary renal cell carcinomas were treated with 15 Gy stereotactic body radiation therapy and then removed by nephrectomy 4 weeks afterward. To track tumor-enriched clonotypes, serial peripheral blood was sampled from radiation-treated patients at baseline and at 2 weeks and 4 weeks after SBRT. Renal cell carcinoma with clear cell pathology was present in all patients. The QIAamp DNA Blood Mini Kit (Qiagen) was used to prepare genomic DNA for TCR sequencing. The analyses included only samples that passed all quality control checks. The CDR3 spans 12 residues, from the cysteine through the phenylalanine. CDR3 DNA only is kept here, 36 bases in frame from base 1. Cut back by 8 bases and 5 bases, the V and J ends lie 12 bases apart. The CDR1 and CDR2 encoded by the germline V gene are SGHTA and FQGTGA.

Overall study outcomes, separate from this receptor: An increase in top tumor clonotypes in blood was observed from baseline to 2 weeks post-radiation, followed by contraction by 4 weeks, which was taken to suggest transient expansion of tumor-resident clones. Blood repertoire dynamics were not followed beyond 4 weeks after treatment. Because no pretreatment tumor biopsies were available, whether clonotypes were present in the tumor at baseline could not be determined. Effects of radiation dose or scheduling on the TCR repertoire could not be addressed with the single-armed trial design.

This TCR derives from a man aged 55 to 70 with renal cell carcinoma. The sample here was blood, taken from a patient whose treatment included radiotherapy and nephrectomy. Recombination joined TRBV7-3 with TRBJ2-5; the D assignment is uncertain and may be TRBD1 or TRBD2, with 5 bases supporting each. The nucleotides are TGTGCCAGCGCCCGGGGCAGGGAGACCCAGTACTTC. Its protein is CASARGRETQYF.